Below, 26 T cell receptor beta chains from the same sample are listed, as sequenced in a study of brain T cells in children with intractable seizures. Repertoires were generated with immunoSEQ multiplex PCR, while TCRdb's copy carries only in-frame clones and drops some. The data hold fewer than 80,000 clones, with around 95% observed a single time. This specimen consisted of peripheral blood, obtained at surgery. These receptors were collected from a boy under two years old with focal cortical dysplasia and intractable seizures.

V gene TRBV9 combines with J gene TRBJ1-6; TRBD1 aligns across 9 bases. The germline V gene has CDR1 SGDLS and CDR2 YYNGEE. The CDR3 extends over 15 amino acids. V was clipped by 4 bases and J by 6 bases; unmatched bases: 5. DNA for the CDR3: TGTGCCAGCAGCTTACAGGGGGCACTTAATTCACCCCTCCACTTT. Translation gives CASSLQGALNSPLHF.

This chain connects TRBV2 to TRBJ2-3, with D unclear. V gave up 5 bases and J gave up 1 base, with 10 bases separating them. The length of the CDR3 is 14 residues. Germline values: CDR1 SNHLY, CDR2 FYNNEI. CDR3 in DNA: TGTGCCAGCAGTCTCCCCGCTCGCACAGATACGCAGTATTTT. Translating it yields CASSLPARTDTQYF. Filled out from reference TRBV2 and TRBJ2-3, the complete variable domain reads EPEVTQTPSHQVTQMGQEVILRCVPISNHLYFYWYRQILGQKVEFLVSFYNNEISEKSEIFDDQFSVERPDGSNFTLKIRSTKLEDSAMYFCASSLPARTDTQYFGPGTRLTVL.

This clone was detected only once. The rearrangement joins TRBV5-6 to TRBJ1-1; weak D call: TRBD1 (5 bases). The CDR3 is 16 residues long. CDR1 is SGHDT, CDR2 YYEEEE, per germline. Trimming removed 4 bases from V and 0 bases from J, with 16 bases in between. CDR3: CASSPFEWGMNTEAFF. For the CDR3, the DNA is TGTGCCAGCAGCCCCTTCGAGTGGGGGATGAACACTGAAGCTTTCTTT.

The V and J genes are TRBV27 and TRBJ2-7; D gene uncertain. The CDR3 is made up of 11 amino acids. Germline lookup yields CDR1 MNHEY and CDR2 SMNVEV (reference sequence). Trimming left V 8 bases short and J 5 bases short, with 10 bases between. The CDR3, as DNA: TGTGCCAGCTGGTTGGGAAACGAGCAGTACTTC. Translating it yields CASWLGNEQYF.

The chain has TRBV11-2 and TRBJ2-7; tentative D call: TRBD2 (5 bases). Germline CDR1 is SGHAT and CDR2 is FQNNGV. V was pared by 1 base and J by 7 bases, with 17 bases between. The CDR3 is 15 residues long. CDR3 loop: CASSLVGPGVGEQYF. The DNA of the CDR3 is TGTGCCAGCAGCTTAGTCGGGCCCGGGGTGGGAGAGCAGTACTTC.

The J gene is TRBJ2-7, the V gene TRBV4-2, with D possibly matching TRBD1 (5 bases). This CDR3 comprises 19 residues. CDR1 LGHNA and CDR2 YNFKEQ come from the germline V gene. The germline V and J ends were trimmed by 2 bases and 0 bases, with 23 bases remaining between them. DNA of the CDR3: TGTGCCAGCAGCCAAAACCCTAGTGGAATAGGGGTAGACTCCTACGAGCAGTACTTC. Residues: CASSQNPSGIGVDSYEQYF.

The V gene is TRBV11-2, the J gene TRBJ2-3; 11 bases are a match to TRBD2. V shed 4 bases, J shed 4 bases, and the junction held 7 bases outside the gene matches. The CDR3 covers 16 residues. The germline V gene encodes CDR1 SGHAT and CDR2 FQNNGV. CDR3 region: CASSSRLAGTADTQYF. The DNA of the CDR3 is TGTGCCAGCAGCTCACGACTAGCGGGGACCGCAGATACGCAGTATTTT.

The chain is built from TRBV5-1 and TRBJ1-1; possible D gene TRBD1, 5 bases. CDR1 is SGHRS and CDR2 is YFSETQ in the germline V gene. Trimming stripped 0 bases from V and 0 bases from J, with 9 bases between. The CDR3 consists of 15 residues. CDR3 sequence: CASSLVQGLNTEAFF. DNA of the CDR3: TGCGCCAGCAGCTTGGTCCAGGGCCTGAACACTGAAGCTTTCTTT. The full variable domain, its missing parts supplied by reference TRBV5-1 and TRBJ1-1, is KAGVTQTPRYLIKTRGQQVTLSCSPISGHRSVSWYQQTPGQGLQFLFEYFSETQRNKGNFPGRFSGRQFSNSRSEMNVSTLELGDSALYLCASSLVQGLNTEAFFGQGTRLTVV.

This chain uses TRBV21-1 with TRBJ2-2; the D call TRBD1 from the table was never checked on the DNA. TRBV21-1 is noted as a pseudogene. CDR3 size: 18 residues. CDR3 in amino acids: CASSGPPPRGLCTGELFF. As DNA, the CDR3 is TGTGCCAGCAGCGGACCCCCCCCCAGGGGTTTATGCACCGGGGAGCTGTTTTTT.

This chain uses TRBV7-6 with TRBJ2-7; TRBD2 aligns across 9 bases. With V trimmed by 1 base and J by 6 bases, 7 bases remained unmatched. Germline assignment: CDR1 SGHVS and CDR2 FNYEAQ. This CDR3 region has 15 residues. Written as DNA, the CDR3 is TGTGCCAGCAGCTTAGAGGGACTAGCATCGAGCGAGCAGTACTTC. Translated: CASSLEGLASSEQYF.

V and J are TRBV4-2 and TRBJ2-7; no clear D. The CDR3 extends over 13 amino acids. Trimming took 0 bases from V and 3 from J, leaving 6 bases between them. The germline CDR1 and CDR2 sequences are LGHNA and YNFKEQ. This CDR3 reads CASSQDAYYEQYF. CDR3 bases: TGTGCCAGCAGCCAAGACGCCTACTACGAGCAGTACTTC.

The J gene is TRBJ2-3, the V gene TRBV6-6; no definite D call. CDR3 length: 14 residues. Germline V gene data show CDR1 as MNHNY and CDR2 as SVGAGI (reference sequence). V gave up 7 bases and J gave up 1 base, with 12 bases separating them. This CDR3 is CASTPRSGTDTQYF. As DNA, the CDR3 is TGTGCCAGCACCCCCCGCAGCGGCACAGATACGCAGTATTTT.

This chain connects TRBV6-5 to TRBJ1-3; D unclear. The V end was cut by 7 bases, the J end by 0 bases, with 13 bases between. The CDR3 is 15 amino acids. Germline loops: CDR1 MNHEY, CDR2 SVGAGI. The CDR3: CASTGTPFSGNTIYF. For the CDR3, the DNA is TGTGCCAGCACCGGCACACCATTCTCTGGAAACACCATATATTTT.

This clone appeared a single time. The gene calls are TRBV28 and TRBJ1-5; D not certain. The V end was cut by 6 bases, the J end by 3 bases, with 15 bases between. CDR1 is MDHEN and CDR2 is SYDVKM in the germline V gene. The CDR3 contains 15 residues. As DNA, the CDR3 is TGTGCCAGCAGCTCCATCACTCTTGTCAATCAGCCCCAGCATTTT. It is translated as CASSSITLVNQPQHF.

This clone was found once. The V call is TRBV24-1, the J call TRBJ1-4, with 7 bases that match TRBD1. The V and J ends lost 6 bases and 8 bases, in that order; junction bases with no gene match: 11. CDR1 is KGHDR and CDR2 is SFDVKD in the germline V gene. This CDR3 contains 15 residues. Here the CDR3 reads CATSPGQAGGEKLFF. The CDR3 DNA follows: TGTGCCACCAGTCCAGGACAGGCCGGAGGCGAAAAACTGTTTTTT.

The chain combines TRBV7-9 with TRBJ1-6; D is undetermined. CDR3 size: 14 residues. Germline loops: CDR1 SEHNR, CDR2 FQNEAQ (reference sequence). The ends were cut back, 1 base at V and 7 bases at J, with 8 bases in the middle. The CDR3 loop reads CASSLDISNSPLHF. CDR3 coding DNA: TGTGCCAGCAGCTTAGACATATCCAATTCACCCCTCCACTTT.

This clone was seen more than once but under ten times. This sequence joins TRBV6-5 and TRBJ1-2; tentative D call: TRBD1 (6 bases). The germline V gene has CDR1 MNHEY and CDR2 SVGAGI. The germline V and J ends were trimmed by 3 bases and 4 bases, with 9 bases remaining between them. The CDR3 loop spans 13 amino acids. CDR3 DNA sequence: TGTGCCAGCAGTTATTCCAGGGGCTATGGCTACACCTTC. It encodes CASSYSRGYGYTF.

The chain links TRBV7-2 to TRBJ2-2; 9 bases are shared with TRBD2. V dropped 1 base and J dropped 5; count of bases not matched to a gene: 5. Germline V gene data show CDR1 as SGHTA and CDR2 as FQGNSA. The CDR3 length is 16 residues. The CDR3: CASSLEASGGTGELFF. CDR3 nucleotides: TGTGCCAGCAGCTTAGAAGCCAGCGGGGGGACCGGGGAGCTGTTTTTT.

The chain joins TRBV6-2 or TRBV6-3 to TRBJ2-2; 11 bases align to TRBD2. CDR3 size: 17 residues. Unmatched junction bases numbered 6, after V lost 5 bases and J lost 1 base. Germline-derived CDR1 and CDR2 are MNHEY and SVGEGT. DNA for the CDR3: TGTGCCAGCAGTGACGGGACTAGCGGCCAGAACACCGGGGAGCTGTTTTTT. Its translation: CASSDGTSGQNTGELFF.

The rearrangement joins TRBV28 to TRBJ2-7, with 8 bases that match TRBD2. Germline V gene data show CDR1 as MDHEN and CDR2 as SYDVKM. This CDR3 has 15 residues. The V segment lost 3 bases and the J segment 4 bases; nucleotides outside the gene matches: 8. In nucleotides, the CDR3 is TGTGCCAGCAGTTTCCCCGGGGGGGGTGCATACGAGCAGTACTTC. Its translation: CASSFPGGGAYEQYF.

The chain recombines TRBV9 with TRBJ2-3; 10 bases line up with TRBD2. Trimming removed 2 bases from V and 2 bases from J; junction bases left unmatched: 5. The germline V gene has CDR1 SGDLS and CDR2 YYNGEE. The CDR3 sequence is 16 residues long. CDR3 sequence (DNA): TGTGCCAGCAGCGTTAGGCTAGCGGGGGACACAGATACGCAGTATTTT. Translated: CASSVRLAGDTDTQYF.

The chain recombines TRBV7-9 with TRBJ2-2, with D possibly matching TRBD2 (6 bases). The germline V gene encodes CDR1 SEHNR and CDR2 FQNEAQ (reference sequence). CDR3 length equals 17 residues. Deletions cut 1 base from V and 0 bases from J, with 12 bases between. The CDR3 DNA follows: TGTGCCAGCAGCTTAGGGCCGGGGGATTCGAACACCGGGGAGCTGTTTTTT. Amino acids: CASSLGPGDSNTGELFF.

The chain has TRBV7-2 and TRBJ2-7, with 10 bases fitting TRBD2. This CDR3 contains 15 residues. The germline CDR1 and CDR2 sequences are SGHTA and FQGNSA. The ends lost 4 bases at V and 6 bases at J; junction bases unmatched: 9. In DNA form, the CDR3 reads TGTGCCAGCAGCTCTCTAGCGGGGGTCTTTCGCGAGCAGTACTTC. Its protein is CASSSLAGVFREQYF.

The chain couples TRBV20-1 to TRBJ2-3; 10 bases map to TRBD2. Trimming removed 3 bases from V and 3 bases from J; junction bases left unmatched: 6. The CDR3 length is 15 residues. Germline CDR1 is DFQATT and CDR2 is SNEGSKA (reference sequence). The CDR3 region is CSASLAGVRTDTQYF. Written as DNA, the CDR3 is TGCAGTGCTAGTCTAGCGGGAGTAAGGACAGATACGCAGTATTTT.

V is TRBV6-2 or TRBV6-3 and J is TRBJ2-2; D gene uncertain. Germline loops: CDR1 MNHEY, CDR2 SVGEGT. V was trimmed by 5 bases and J by 2 bases, leaving 6 bases between them. The CDR3 spans 13 residues. In DNA form, the CDR3 reads TGTGCCAGCAGTCGGGCCAACACCGGGGAGCTGTTTTTT. This codes for CASSRANTGELFF.

The CDR3 is CASSRGTYGYTF. CDR3 nucleotide sequence: TGCGCCAGCAGCCGGGGCACCTATGGCTACACCTTC. The rearrangement uses TRBV5-1 and TRBJ1-2; D perhaps matches TRBD1 (5 bases). CDR3 length equals 12 residues. Trimming left V 4 bases short and J 4 bases short, with 8 bases between. CDR1 and CDR2 from the germline V gene are SGHRS and YFSETQ.